This T cell receptor (beta chain) derives from a study of blood T cell repertoires in COVID-19. CDR3 size: 11 residues. Germline CDR1 is DFQATT and CDR2 is SNEGSKA (reference sequence). Trimming removed 3 bases at V and 2 bases at J, with 3 bases between. Clones were sequenced by immunoSEQ multiplex PCR, and TCRdb holds only the in-frame ones, with some missing. The sample gives around 100,000 clones, about 89% of which show up once; approximately 4% is in the top ten. The receptor was derived from a man aged 35 to 55 with acute or convalescent COVID-19. The chain uses TRBV20-1 and TRBJ2-3; no firm D call. Sequencing used peripheral blood. CDR3 in amino acids: CSASHTDTQYF. In DNA, the CDR3 is TGCAGTGCTAGTCACACAGATACGCAGTATTTT.